The clone carrying this TCR beta chain was seen a single time. Its antigen remains unidentified. PCR primers comprised 60 Vbeta and 13 Jbeta primers. Repertoires were generated with immunoSEQ multiplex PCR, while TCRdb's copy carries only in-frame clones and drops some. In the table there are 100,000 to 150,000 clones, 70% to 85% of which are singletons. The data originate from a study of cytomegalovirus exposure and HLA in healthy donors. General study points: The study had only CMV serostatus as immune exposure information. TCR beta sequences numbering 15,000 to 20,000 were associated with HLA alleles at 0.05 false discovery rate in a later analysis.

V shed 0 bases and J 8 bases; nucleotides not matched to a gene: 8. The length of the CDR3 is 16 residues. The germline V gene encodes CDR1 WSHSY and CDR2 SAAADI. V and J are TRBV10-2 and TRBJ2-1, with 9 bases aligning to TRBD1. Input material: PBMCs. The TCR was taken from a woman aged 50 to 60 in good health and CMV-seronegative. The CDR3 loop reads CASSESYRGLGDEQFF. CDR3 nucleotides: TGCGCCAGCAGTGAGTCTTACAGGGGGCTTGGGGATGAGCAGTTCTTC.